Each of the 13 T cell receptor beta chains below was sequenced from the same sample in a study of OX40 agonist ivuxolimab in advanced cancers. Libraries were prepared by immunoSEQ multiplex PCR; TCRdb keeps only in-frame clonotypes and omits some of them. Found here are about 35,000 clones, over 60% of them singletons; the top ten hold about a fifth. Material: CD4+ or CD8+ T cells sorted from blood, obtained in a trial of the OX40 agonist ivuxolimab. Receptors originate from an adult with an advanced solid tumor such as melanoma, head and neck, liver or kidney cancer.

This chain uses TRBV15 with TRBJ2-2, with a possible D match to TRBD2 (6 bases). Germline loops: CDR1 LNHNV, CDR2 YYDKDF (reference sequence). This CDR3 spans 16 amino acids. V shed 5 bases and J shed 5 bases, with 18 bases lying between them. The CDR3 is CATSSPEGPRTGELFF. The CDR3 DNA sequence: TGTGCCACCAGCTCCCCGGAGGGACCGAGGACCGGGGAGCTGTTTTTT. Looking up the rest from reference TRBV15 and TRBJ2-2 gives the full variable domain: DAMVIQNPRYQVTQFGKPVTLSCSQTLNHNVMYWYQQKSSQAPKLLFHYYDKDFNNEADTPDNFQSRRPNTSFCFLDIRSPGLGDTAMYLCATSSPEGPRTGELFFGEGSRLTVL.

This clone was picked up one time. This rearrangement joins TRBV28 to TRBJ1-4; 8 positions match TRBD1. The J segment lost 8 bases and the V segment lost 6 bases, leaving 11 bases of the junction unmatched. Germline V lookup: CDR1 MDHEN, CDR2 SYDVKM. The CDR3 has 15 residues. CDR3 DNA sequence: TGTGCCAGCAGCCTATCTGGACAGGGCGGGGAAAAACTGTTTTTT. Its translation is CASSLSGQGGEKLFF.

This chain uses TRBV19 with TRBJ2-7; 8 nucleotides match TRBD1. The CDR3 has 14 residues. J was trimmed by 4 bases and V by 1 base; bases with no gene match: 3. The V gene's germline CDR1 is LNHDA and CDR2 SQIVND (reference sequence). CDR3 in amino acids: CASSIGTGKYEQYF. Here the CDR3 DNA reads TGTGCCAGTAGTATAGGGACAGGGAAATACGAGCAGTACTTC.

This clone has just a few counts. This chain uses TRBV10-1 with TRBJ2-2, with D perhaps TRBD2 (5 bases). Germline V gene data show CDR1 as WNHNN and CDR2 as SYGVQD (reference sequence). This CDR3 region has 14 residues. V was clipped by 3 bases and J by 6 bases, with 11 bases between them. As DNA, the CDR3 is TGCGCCAGCAGTGACTCAACTAGTGCCGGGGAGCTGTTTTTT. Its protein is CASSDSTSAGELFF.

This CDR3 reads CATSRKLAGVRTDTQYF. The DNA of the CDR3 is TGTGCCACCAGCAGGAAACTAGCGGGGGTCCGCACAGATACGCAGTATTTT. The rearrangement links TRBV15 to TRBJ2-3; 11 nucleotides line up with TRBD2. Trimming cost V 3 bases and J 1 base; bases outside gene matches: 6. The CDR3 length is 17 residues. Germline values: CDR1 LNHNV, CDR2 YYDKDF (reference sequence). Filled out from reference TRBV15 and TRBJ2-3, the complete variable domain reads DAMVIQNPRYQVTQFGKPVTLSCSQTLNHNVMYWYQQKSSQAPKLLFHYYDKDFNNEADTPDNFQSRRPNTSFCFLDIRSPGLGDTAMYLCATSRKLAGVRTDTQYFGPGTRLTVL.

This chain joins TRBV6-1 and TRBJ1-6, with no clear D. The germline gives CDR1 MNHNS, CDR2 SASEGT. Trimming took 0 bases from V and 0 from J, leaving 15 bases between them. This CDR3 spans 19 amino acids. The CDR3 sequence is CASSEAVAEPSSYNSPLHF. Written as DNA, the CDR3 is TGTGCCAGCAGTGAAGCGGTGGCCGAACCGAGCTCCTATAATTCACCCCTCCACTTT.

The chain combines TRBV20-1 with TRBJ1-2; D might be TRBD1 (5 bases). The germline V and J ends were trimmed by 4 bases and 10 bases, with 13 bases remaining between them. There are 11 residues in the CDR3. Germline V gives CDR1 DFQATT, CDR2 SNEGSKA (reference sequence). CDR3 in amino acids: CSAKITGDYTF. The CDR3 region has the DNA TGCAGTGCTAAAATAACAGGTGACTACACCTTC.

The chain carries TRBV29-1 and TRBJ2-3, with D tentatively TRBD2 (7 bases). V dropped 4 bases and J dropped 3 bases, with 11 bases sitting between them. In germline, CDR1 is SQVTM, CDR2 ANQGSEA. CDR3 length equals 13 residues. CDR3 region: CSVVGGATDTQYF. CDR3 in DNA: TGCAGCGTTGTTGGGGGGGCAACAGATACGCAGTATTTT.

This clone has more than one count but fewer than ten. This chain joins TRBV6-5 and TRBJ1-2; D perhaps matches TRBD1 (5 bases). The CDR3 consists of 14 residues. CDR1 and CDR2 (germline): MNHEY, SVGAGI. V shed 0 bases and J shed 4 bases, with 9 bases lying between them. Here the CDR3 reads CASSYSGQGYGYTF. CDR3 in DNA: TGTGCCAGCAGTTACTCGGGGCAGGGCTATGGCTACACCTTC.

The chain has TRBV11-3 and TRBJ2-3; D is undetermined. The CDR3 extends over 12 amino acids. In germline, CDR1 is SGHNT, CDR2 YENEEA. V lost 5 bases, J lost 2 bases, and 5 bases lay in between. The CDR3 sequence is CASSPSTDTQYF. For the CDR3, the DNA is TGTGCCAGCAGCCCCTCCACAGATACGCAGTATTTT. The full variable domain, with the rest looked up from reference TRBV11-3 and TRBJ2-3, is EAGVVQSPRYKIIEKKQPVAFWCNPISGHNTLYWYLQNLGQGPELLIRYENEEAVDDSQLPKDRFSAERLKGVDSTLKIQPAELGDSAVYLCASSPSTDTQYFGPGTRLTVL.

This clone was seen a handful of times. This chain uses TRBV11-2 with TRBJ1-4, with 7 nucleotides matching TRBD1. V lost 0 bases to trimming and J lost 2 bases; unmatched junction nucleotides: 12. Germline assignment: CDR1 SGHAT and CDR2 FQNNGV. CDR3 length: 19 amino acids. The CDR3 nucleotides read TGTGCCAGCAGCTTAGATTTTCAGGGGGTGTCTTCGACTAATGAAAAACTGTTTTTT. Protein product: CASSLDFQGVSSTNEKLFF. The complete variable domain, with remaining parts taken from reference TRBV11-2 and TRBJ1-4, reads EAGVAQSPRYKIIEKRQSVAFWCNPISGHATLYWYQQILGQGPKLLIQFQNNGVVDDSQLPKDRFSAERLKGVDSTLKIQPAKLEDSAVYLCASSLDFQGVSSTNEKLFFGSGTQLSVL.

The rearrangement links TRBV6-5 to TRBJ1-1; 7 bases are a match to TRBD1. The germline CDR1 and CDR2 sequences are MNHEY and SVGAGI. The CDR3 is 14 amino acids. Losses at the gene ends were 4 bases for V and 6 bases for J; bases not matched to a gene: 8. The CDR3: CASSLSSTGSEAFF. CDR3 DNA: TGTGCCAGCAGTTTATCGTCGACAGGGTCTGAAGCTTTCTTT.

The chain links TRBV10-3 to TRBJ2-5; possible D gene TRBD2, 5 bases. With 8 bases removed from V and 3 bases from J, the gap between germline ends came to 10 bases. The CDR3 runs 12 residues. Germline V gene data show CDR1 as ENHRY and CDR2 as SYGVKD. CDR3 sequence: CAIRGSKETQYF. Written as DNA, the CDR3 is TGTGCCATCCGGGGAAGCAAAGAGACCCAGTACTTC.